Following are 25 T cell receptor beta chains from one sample sequenced in a study of blood T cell repertoires in COVID-19. Repertoires were generated with immunoSEQ multiplex PCR, while TCRdb's copy carries only in-frame clones and drops some. The table lists about 12,000 clones, 73% of them singletons. Material: peripheral blood. The receptors come from a human donor in a cohort sampled during active COVID-19.

This chain links TRBV7-9 with TRBJ2-1; D is undetermined. The CDR3 length is 14 residues. Trimming cost V 5 bases and J 3 bases, with 11 bases left between them. CDR1 is SEHNR, CDR2 FQNEAQ, per germline (reference sequence). The DNA of the CDR3 is TGTGCCAGCAGCCGACTTGGCAGCTACAATGAGCAGTTCTTC. Protein product: CASSRLGSYNEQFF.

This clone occurred once. The CDR3 nucleotides read TGTGCCAGCAGCTTTGGGACAGGGGTCGCCTCCTACGAGCAGTACTTC. Translated, it gives CASSFGTGVASYEQYF. This chain connects TRBV7-9 to TRBJ2-7; 10 bases agree with TRBD1. CDR1 is SEHNR and CDR2 is FQNEAQ in the germline V gene (reference sequence). The CDR3 runs to 16 residues. V dropped 3 bases and J dropped 0; count of bases not matched to a gene: 5. Variable domain in full (rest from reference TRBV7-9 and TRBJ2-7): DTGVSQNPRHKITKRGQNVTFRCDPISEHNRLYWYRQTLGQGPEFLTYFQNEAQLEKSRLLSDRFSAERPKGSFSTLEIQRTEQGDSAMYLCASSFGTGVASYEQYFGPGTRLTVT.

The CDR3 DNA is TGTGCCAGCAGCCCCTCCGTGACAGATTCCCCTGAAGCTTTCTTT. Encoded protein: CASSPSVTDSPEAFF. The V call is TRBV6-6, the J call TRBJ1-1; possible D gene TRBD1, 5 bases. The CDR3 has 15 amino acids. Germline V gene lookup returns CDR1 MNHNY and CDR2 SVGAGI (reference sequence). V was pared by 6 bases and J by 6 bases, with 20 bases between.

This clone was seen a single time. In DNA, the CDR3 is TGTGCCAGCAGCCTTGACAGGGGGACTTGGAACACCGGGGAGCTGTTTTTT. This translates into CASSLDRGTWNTGELFF. This rearrangement joins TRBV5-6 to TRBJ2-2; 9 bases agree with TRBD1. This CDR3 is 17 amino acids long. V lost 4 bases and J lost 1; bases outside the gene matches: 8. CDR1 is SGHDT, CDR2 YYEEEE, per germline.

The chain employs TRBV7-8 and TRBJ2-7; D gene uncertain. Per the germline V gene, CDR1 is SGHVS and CDR2 is FQNEAQ. Deletions cut 4 bases from V and 5 bases from J, with 6 bases between. The CDR3 runs to 11 residues. The CDR3 DNA follows: TGTGCCAGCAGCTCCATCCACGAGCAGTACTTC. This sequence encodes CASSSIHEQYF.

The chain employs TRBV9 and TRBJ2-1, with TRBD2 matching over 11 bases. The length of the CDR3 is 14 residues. CDR1 is SGDLS and CDR2 is YYNGEE in the germline V gene. Germline trimming cut 3 bases from V and 10 bases from J; bases unmatched to any gene: 6. The CDR3 coding sequence is TGTGCCAGCAGCGCCACTAGCGGGAGCATCGAGCAGTTCTTC. Encoded protein: CASSATSGSIEQFF.

Here the CDR3 reads CASSSGQGAAGELFF. Here the CDR3 DNA reads TGTGCCAGCAGCTCCGGACAGGGGGCCGCCGGGGAGCTGTTTTTT. The chain joins TRBV11-3 to TRBJ2-2, with 11 bases aligning to TRBD1. Per germline, CDR1 SGHNT and CDR2 YENEEA. This CDR3 region has 15 residues. J lost 6 bases, V lost 4 bases, and 4 bases had no gene match.

V and J are TRBV18 and TRBJ1-6, with D possibly TRBD1 on 5 matching bases. The CDR3 runs 15 residues. With 3 bases removed from V and 6 bases from J, the gap between germline ends came to 12 bases. Germline V gives CDR1 KGHSH, CDR2 LQKENI. DNA for the CDR3: TGTGCCAGCTCACCGGCTATCGACAGTAATTCACCCCTCCACTTT. This gives the protein CASSPAIDSNSPLHF. The entire variable domain, with the rest obtained from reference TRBV18 and TRBJ1-6, is as follows: NAGVMQNPRHLVRRRGQEARLRCSPMKGHSHVYWYRQLPEEGLKFMVYLQKENIIDESGMPKERFSAEFPKEGPSILRIQQVVRGDSAAYFCASSPAIDSNSPLHFGNGTRLTVT.

There are many counts of this clone. The chain employs TRBV19 and TRBJ2-7; 7 nucleotides match TRBD2. V shed 5 bases and J 4 bases; nucleotides not matched to a gene: 5. The germline CDR1 and CDR2 sequences are LNHDA and SQIVND (reference sequence). CDR3 length: 13 amino acids. CDR3 coding DNA: TGTGCCAGTAGTTCCTATAGCGGGTACGAGCAGTACTTC. The encoded protein is CASSSYSGYEQYF. Full variable domain (outside the CDR3, taken from reference TRBV19 and TRBJ2-7): DGGITQSPKYLFRKEGQNVTLSCEQNLNHDAMYWYRQDPGQGLRLIYYSQIVNDFQKGDIAEGYSVSREKKESFPLTVTSAQKNPTAFYLCASSSYSGYEQYFGPGTRLTVT.

The J gene is TRBJ1-1, the V gene TRBV7-6; the D gene is possibly TRBD1 (6 bases). The CDR3 spans 13 residues. The V end lost 5 bases, the J end lost 1 base, and 8 bases lay between the germline ends. Germline lookup yields CDR1 SGHVS and CDR2 FNYEAQ. Here the CDR3 reads CASSIQGNTEAFF. CDR3 sequence (DNA): TGTGCCAGCAGCATACAGGGGAACACTGAAGCTTTCTTT. Combining the CDR3 with reference TRBV7-6 and TRBJ1-1 gives the whole variable domain GAGVSQSPRYKVTKRGQDVALRCDPISGHVSLYWYRQALGQGPEFLTYFNYEAQQDKSGLPNDRFSAERPEGSISTLTIQRTEQRDSAMYRCASSIQGNTEAFFGQGTRLTVV.

The chain is built from TRBV5-6 and TRBJ2-4, with 8 nucleotides matching TRBD1. The germline gives CDR1 SGHDT, CDR2 YYEEEE. V shed 0 bases, J shed 3 bases, and the junction held 5 bases outside the gene matches. This CDR3 is 16 amino acids long. The CDR3 coding sequence is TGTGCCAGCAGCTTGGCCAGGGGGCGCGGCAAAAACATTCAGTACTTC. This encodes CASSLARGRGKNIQYF.

The V gene is TRBV6-5, the J gene TRBJ1-2, with TRBD1 identical over 10 bases. With V trimmed by 7 bases and J by 7 bases, 6 bases remained unmatched. Germline CDR1 MNHEY, CDR2 SVGAGI. This CDR3 has 13 amino acids. CDR3 in DNA: TGTGCCAGCATTAGGGACAGGGGTGGTGGCTACACCTTC. Translating it yields CASIRDRGGGYTF.

The sample holds a few counts of this clone. V and J are TRBV7-2 and TRBJ1-5; D unclear. Per germline, CDR1 SGHTA and CDR2 FQGNSA. The CDR3 spans 13 residues. The ends were cut back, 5 bases at V and 2 bases at J, with 7 bases in the middle. This CDR3 is CASSPQGNQPQHF. The CDR3 DNA reads TGTGCCAGCAGCCCCCAGGGCAATCAGCCCCAGCATTTT.

The chain joins TRBV5-1 to TRBJ2-6; 10 bases match TRBD1. V gave up 1 base and J gave up 0 bases; unmatched junction bases: 7. This CDR3 region has 19 residues. Germline values: CDR1 SGHRS, CDR2 YFSETQ. The CDR3, as DNA: TGCGCCAGCAGCTTGCCTACCGGGACAGGGGTCTCTGGGGCCAACGTCCTGACTTTC. Translation gives CASSLPTGTGVSGANVLTF.

The V call is TRBV25-1, the J call TRBJ1-3, with D tentatively TRBD1 (6 bases). Per germline, CDR1 MGHDK and CDR2 SYGVNS. This CDR3 comprises 14 residues. The V gene lost 1 base and the J gene lost 3 bases, with 7 bases spanning the gap. The CDR3: CASSESGDGNTIYF. The CDR3 DNA follows: TGTGCCAGCAGTGAATCAGGGGATGGAAACACCATATATTTT.

This clone was observed a few times. This sequence joins TRBV11-2 and TRBJ2-1, with D possibly being TRBD2 (5 bases). Trimming pared 5 bases from V and 10 bases from J, leaving 18 bases between. Germline loops: CDR1 SGHAT, CDR2 FQNNGV. The CDR3 runs 14 residues. CDR3 nucleotide sequence: TGTGCCAGCAGCCCCTCTTTCGCGGGCGGCGAGCAGTTCTTC. Its protein product is CASSPSFAGGEQFF.

V is TRBV6-5 and J is TRBJ2-7, with TRBD1 matching over 8 bases. Unmatched junction bases numbered 7, after V lost 6 bases and J lost 3 bases. CDR3 size: 14 residues. Germline CDR1 MNHEY, CDR2 SVGAGI. The CDR3, as DNA: TGTGCCAGCAGCGTGGACAGGGTCCGCTACGAGCAGTACTTC. Translated, it gives CASSVDRVRYEQYF.

The chain uses TRBV18 and TRBJ1-6; 7 bases fit TRBD1. Trimming removed 2 bases from V and 9 bases from J; junction bases left unmatched: 7. CDR1 is KGHSH and CDR2 is LQKENI in the germline V gene. This CDR3 is 15 amino acids long. The CDR3 protein is CASSPKDRQASPLHF. For the CDR3, the DNA is TGTGCCAGCTCACCAAAGGACAGGCAGGCTTCACCCCTCCACTTT.

The chain joins TRBV19 to TRBJ1-2; the D gene is possibly TRBD1 (5 bases). Germline V lookup: CDR1 LNHDA, CDR2 SQIVND (reference sequence). The CDR3 runs 14 residues. V lost 8 bases, J lost 2 bases, and 15 bases lay in between. Here the CDR3 reads CASCDVAGNYGYTF. The CDR3 DNA reads as TGTGCCAGTTGCGATGTGGCAGGGAACTATGGCTACACCTTC.

V and J are TRBV29-1 and TRBJ2-7; 12 bases agree with TRBD2. V lost 2 bases to trimming and J lost 4 bases; unmatched junction nucleotides: 18. The CDR3 has 19 residues. The germline V gene encodes CDR1 SQVTM and CDR2 ANQGSEA. The CDR3 reads CSVESPRQGLAGGLYEQYF. CDR3 bases: TGCAGCGTTGAATCACCCCGACAGGGCCTAGCGGGAGGGCTTTACGAGCAGTACTTC.

The chain uses TRBV7-9 and TRBJ1-1; D gene ambiguous. The CDR3 extends over 16 amino acids. V was cut by 1 base and J by 0 bases, with 12 bases left in between. Germline CDR1 SEHNR, CDR2 FQNEAQ (reference sequence). The CDR3 loop reads CASSLGQAMMNTEAFF. For the CDR3, the DNA is TGTGCCAGCAGCTTAGGGCAGGCCATGATGAACACTGAAGCTTTCTTT.

This sequence joins TRBV5-1 and TRBJ2-3; possible D gene TRBD1, 6 bases. V lost 2 bases and J lost 2, with 15 bases in between. The CDR3 contains 16 residues. CDR1 SGHRS and CDR2 YFSETQ come from the germline V gene. The CDR3 sequence is CASSFGTNSYTDTQYF. The CDR3, as DNA: TGCGCCAGCAGCTTCGGGACAAATTCCTACACAGATACGCAGTATTTT. The full variable domain, its missing parts supplied by reference TRBV5-1 and TRBJ2-3, is KAGVTQTPRYLIKTRGQQVTLSCSPISGHRSVSWYQQTPGQGLQFLFEYFSETQRNKGNFPGRFSGRQFSNSRSEMNVSTLELGDSALYLCASSFGTNSYTDTQYFGPGTRLTVL.

This sequence joins TRBV7-3 and TRBJ2-3; 9 bases align to TRBD2. J was trimmed by 2 bases and V by 5 bases; bases with no gene match: 5. In germline, CDR1 is SGHTA, CDR2 FQGTGA. This CDR3 has 15 residues. The CDR3 region is CASSPLAGSTDTQYF. DNA of the CDR3: TGTGCCAGCAGCCCCCTAGCGGGATCCACAGATACGCAGTATTTT.

The rearrangement links TRBV5-1 to TRBJ2-5, with TRBD1 as a possible D gene (5 bases). The V end lost 2 bases, the J end lost 4 bases, and 9 bases lay between the germline ends. CDR3 length equals 13 residues. CDR1 is SGHRS and CDR2 is YFSETQ in the germline V gene. The CDR3 reads CASSLGDGETQYF. CDR3 nucleotides: TGCGCCAGCAGCTTAGGGGATGGAGAGACCCAGTACTTC.

The chain carries TRBV7-2 and TRBJ2-7; D gene uncertain. CDR1 is SGHTA, CDR2 FQGNSA, per germline. This CDR3 has 13 residues. Trimming removed 3 bases at V and 5 bases at J, with 11 bases between. CDR3 sequence: CASSFIPRNEQYF. The CDR3 region has the DNA TGTGCCAGCAGCTTTATCCCCAGGAACGAGCAGTACTTC.